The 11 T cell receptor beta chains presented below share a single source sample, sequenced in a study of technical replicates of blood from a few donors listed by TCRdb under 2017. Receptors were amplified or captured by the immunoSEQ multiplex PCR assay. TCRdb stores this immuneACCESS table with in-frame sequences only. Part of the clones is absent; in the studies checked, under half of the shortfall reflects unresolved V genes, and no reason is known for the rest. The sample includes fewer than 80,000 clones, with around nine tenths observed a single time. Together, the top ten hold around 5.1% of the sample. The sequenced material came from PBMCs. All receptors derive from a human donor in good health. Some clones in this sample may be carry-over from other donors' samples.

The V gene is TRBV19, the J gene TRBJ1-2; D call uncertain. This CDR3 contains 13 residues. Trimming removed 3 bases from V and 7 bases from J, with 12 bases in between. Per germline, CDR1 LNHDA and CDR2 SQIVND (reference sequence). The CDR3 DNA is TGTGCCAGTAGTATTGATAAAAGGAGTGGCTACACCTTC. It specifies CASSIDKRSGYTF.

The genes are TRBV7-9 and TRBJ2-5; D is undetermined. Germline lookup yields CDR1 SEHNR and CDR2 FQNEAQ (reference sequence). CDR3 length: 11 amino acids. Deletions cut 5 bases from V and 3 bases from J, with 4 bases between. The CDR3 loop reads CASSPKETQYF. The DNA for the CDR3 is TGTGCCAGCAGCCCAAAAGAGACCCAGTACTTC.

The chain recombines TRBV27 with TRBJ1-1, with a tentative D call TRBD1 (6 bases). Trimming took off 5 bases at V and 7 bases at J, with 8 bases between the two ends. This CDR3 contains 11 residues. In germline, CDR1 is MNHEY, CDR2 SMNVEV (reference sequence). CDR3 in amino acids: CASSTQGEAFF. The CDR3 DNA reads TGTGCCAGCAGTACACAGGGTGAAGCTTTCTTT.

The CDR3 region is CASSLGGGFYEQYF. CDR3 bases: TGTGCCAGCAGCTTGGGGGGGGGTTTCTACGAGCAGTACTTC. The rearrangement joins TRBV7-2 to TRBJ2-7, with 7 positions matching TRBD2. Germline CDR1 and CDR2: SGHTA and FQGNSA. Unmatched junction bases numbered 5, after V lost 3 bases and J lost 3 bases. The length of the CDR3 is 14 residues.

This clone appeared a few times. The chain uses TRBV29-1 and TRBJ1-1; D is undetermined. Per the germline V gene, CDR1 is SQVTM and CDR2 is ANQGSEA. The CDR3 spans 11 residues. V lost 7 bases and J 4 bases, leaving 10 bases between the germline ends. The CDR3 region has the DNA TGCAGCGGTAAGCGATCCACTGAAGCTTTCTTT. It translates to CSGKRSTEAFF.

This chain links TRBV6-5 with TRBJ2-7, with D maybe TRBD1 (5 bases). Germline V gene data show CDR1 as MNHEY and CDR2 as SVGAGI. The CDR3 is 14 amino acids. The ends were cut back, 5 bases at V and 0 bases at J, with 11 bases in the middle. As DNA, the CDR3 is TGTGCCAGCAGTCAATACAGGAGCTCCTACGAGCAGTACTTC. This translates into CASSQYRSSYEQYF.

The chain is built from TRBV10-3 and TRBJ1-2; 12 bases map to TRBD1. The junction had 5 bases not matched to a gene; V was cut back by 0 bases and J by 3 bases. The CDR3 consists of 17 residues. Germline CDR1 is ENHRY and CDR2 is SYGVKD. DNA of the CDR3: TGTGCCATCAGTGAGTCGGGACAGGGGGCCCTTCACTATGGCTACACCTTC. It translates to CAISESGQGALHYGYTF.

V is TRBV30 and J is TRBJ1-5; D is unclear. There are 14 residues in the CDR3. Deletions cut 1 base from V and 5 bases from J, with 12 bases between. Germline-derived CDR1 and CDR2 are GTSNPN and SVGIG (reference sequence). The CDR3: CAWSGAPDYQPQHF. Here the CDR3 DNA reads TGTGCCTGGAGTGGGGCACCGGATTATCAGCCCCAGCATTTT. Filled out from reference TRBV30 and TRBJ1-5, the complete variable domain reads SQTIHQWPATLVQPVGSPLSLECTVEGTSNPNLYWYRQAAGRGLQLLFYSVGIGQISSEVPQNLSASRPQDRQFILSSKKLLLSDSGFYLCAWSGAPDYQPQHFGDGTRLSIL.

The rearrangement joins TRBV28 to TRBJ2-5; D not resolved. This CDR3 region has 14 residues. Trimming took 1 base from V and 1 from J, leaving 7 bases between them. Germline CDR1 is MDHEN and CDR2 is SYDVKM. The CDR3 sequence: CASSLSQIQETQYF. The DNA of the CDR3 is TGTGCCAGCAGTTTATCTCAGATCCAAGAGACCCAGTACTTC.

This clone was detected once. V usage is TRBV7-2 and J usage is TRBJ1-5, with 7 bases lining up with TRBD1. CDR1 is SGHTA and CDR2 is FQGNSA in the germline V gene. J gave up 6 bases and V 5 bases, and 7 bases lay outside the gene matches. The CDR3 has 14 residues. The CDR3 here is CASSPQGGGQPQHF. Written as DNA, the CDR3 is TGTGCCAGCAGCCCCCAGGGGGGAGGTCAGCCCCAGCATTTT.

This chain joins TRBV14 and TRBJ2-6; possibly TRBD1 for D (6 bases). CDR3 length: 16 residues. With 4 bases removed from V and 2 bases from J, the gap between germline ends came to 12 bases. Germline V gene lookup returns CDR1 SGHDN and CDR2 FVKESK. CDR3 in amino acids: CASSPYRAPGANVLTF. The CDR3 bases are TGTGCCAGCAGCCCCTACAGGGCCCCTGGGGCCAACGTCCTGACTTTC.